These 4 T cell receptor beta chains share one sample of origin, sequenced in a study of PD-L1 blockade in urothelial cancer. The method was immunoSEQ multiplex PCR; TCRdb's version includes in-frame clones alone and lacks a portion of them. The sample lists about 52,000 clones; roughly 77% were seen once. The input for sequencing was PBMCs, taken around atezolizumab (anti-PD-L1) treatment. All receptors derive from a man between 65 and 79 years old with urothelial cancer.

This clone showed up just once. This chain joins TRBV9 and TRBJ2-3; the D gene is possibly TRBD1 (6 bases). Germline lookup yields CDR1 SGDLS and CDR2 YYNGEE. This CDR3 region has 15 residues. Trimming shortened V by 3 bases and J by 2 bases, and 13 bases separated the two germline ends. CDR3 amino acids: CASSEGVGHTDTQYF. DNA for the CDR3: TGTGCCAGCAGCGAGGGGGTGGGACACACAGATACGCAGTATTTT.

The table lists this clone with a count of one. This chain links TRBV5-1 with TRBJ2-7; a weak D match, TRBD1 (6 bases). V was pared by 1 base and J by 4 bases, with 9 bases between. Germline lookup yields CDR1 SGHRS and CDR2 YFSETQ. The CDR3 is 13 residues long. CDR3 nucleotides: TGCGCCAGCAGCTTGTCGGGACATTACGAGCAGTACTTC. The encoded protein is CASSLSGHYEQYF.

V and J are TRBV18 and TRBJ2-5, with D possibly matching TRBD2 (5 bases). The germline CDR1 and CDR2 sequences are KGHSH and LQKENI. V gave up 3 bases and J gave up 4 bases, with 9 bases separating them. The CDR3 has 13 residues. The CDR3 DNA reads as TGTGCCAGCTCACCCGGGGTAGGAGAGACCCAGTACTTC. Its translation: CASSPGVGETQYF.

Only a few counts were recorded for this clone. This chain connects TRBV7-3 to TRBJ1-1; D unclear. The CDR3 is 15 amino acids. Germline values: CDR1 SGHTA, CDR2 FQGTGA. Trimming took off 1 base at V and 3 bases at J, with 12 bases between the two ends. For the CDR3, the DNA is TGTGCCAGCAGCTTAAGACGGTTGGGCGACACTGAAGCTTTCTTT. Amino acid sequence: CASSLRRLGDTEAFF.